The clone carrying this TCR beta chain occurred once. Its antigen is still unknown. Treatment reported: roughly 10-day PBMC culture with coronavirus spike peptide pools or control peptides (ViraFEST assay). Researchers reported culturing approximately 2 million PBMCs per well with approximately 10 IU/ml IL-2 and 10 ug/ml peptide pools. This sample stems from a study of vaccination and CD4 T cells after COVID-19. Study context: Cellular stimulation was performed using overlapping spike peptides derived from SARS-CoV-2, HCoV-NL63, HCoV-OC43 and HCoV-229E. The control cultures got either a CEFX pool, an HIV-1 Nef pool, or no peptide at all.

Cultured CD4+ T cell DNA underwent sequencing with the Oncomine TCR Beta short-read assay. From cultured CD4+ T cells, genomic DNA was extracted. TCRdb reprocessed the PCR reads with MiXCR, giving one entry per CDR3 protein. The repertoire holds 9,500 to 13,000 distinct CDR3 sequences, 20% to 30% seen once, with approximately 44% in the top ten. The germline V gene encodes CDR1 SEHNR and CDR2 FQNEAQ (reference sequence). CDR3 length: 17 residues. V was clipped by 5 bases and J by 2 bases, with 21 bases between them. The TCR sequence derives from a human donor who received a COVID-19 vaccine. The chain recombines TRBV7-9 with TRBJ1-1, with no clear D. The sample was CD4+ T cells from blood, cultured in vitro, taken before SARS-CoV-2 vaccination. The CDR3 sequence: CASSRLLETDHNTEAFF. For the CDR3, the DNA is TGTGCCAGCAGCCGTTTACTAGAAACCGACCACAACACTGAAGCTTTCTTT. Complete variable domain (other parts from reference TRBV7-9 and TRBJ1-1): DTGVSQNPRHKITKRGQNVTFRCDPISEHNRLYWYRQTLGQGPEFLTYFQNEAQLEKSRLLSDRFSAERPKGSFSTLEIQRTEQGDSAMYLCASSRLLETDHNTEAFFGQGTRLTVV.